This T cell receptor (beta chain) was captured by sequencing in a study of spatial heterogeneity in lung cancer. Study summary: More beta-chain than alpha-chain sequences were consistently detected. Averaged across combinations, each unique TCR and UMI pairing appeared more than ten times in raw reads, which were uncorrected.

The time point is: sample taken at primary tumor resection. Unsorted whole RNA of tumor, nontumor lung or frozen PBMC was sequenced. Study-wide results and limits: Expanded alpha and beta TCR counts within tumors tracked tumor mutation counts.

CDR1 is KGHSH, CDR2 LQKENI, per germline. V lost 2 bases and J lost 5, with 7 bases in between. The CDR3 sequence is 12 residues long. This clonotype has ten or more counts. The antigen is unknown. This beta chain is off target for a library built for alpha chains, so its abundance means little. A unique molecular identifier was carried by every single TCR cDNA molecule. TCRdb recomputed calls from the 5' RACE reads with MiXCR, one row per CDR3 protein. Of approximately 15,000 distinct CDR3 sequences listed, around 4.7% are singletons. The chain has TRBV18 and TRBJ2-7, with a tentative D call TRBD1 (5 bases). The sequence was collected from a female donor with early-stage non-small cell lung cancer. The specimen was lung tumor tissue, collected at surgery. The CDR3 protein is CASSPSRDEQYF. The CDR3 DNA reads as TGTGCCAGCTCACCATCCAGGGACGAGCAGTACTTC.